The subject of this entry is one T cell receptor (beta chain). Its antigen is currently unknown. V was clipped by 1 base and J by 2 bases, with 14 bases between them. Germline V CDR1 and CDR2: MGHRA, YSYEKL. The CDR3 spans 17 residues. The sample belongs to a study of cytomegalovirus exposure and HLA in healthy donors. About the research overall: HLA-typed donors contributed 80 million or so unique TCRs, which were held in an early data release. Overall study findings and caveats: In a later analysis, HLA-associated beta chains showed higher expansion and lower generation probabilities than comparable chains. Cytomegalovirus status was reportedly diagnosed by the classifier with high specificity and sensitivity. Some V segments (TRBV6-2 and TRBV6-3 among them) were excluded as indistinguishable.

Primers: 60 Vbeta forward and 13 Jbeta reverse. Profiled with immunoSEQ multiplex PCR; TCRdb holds only in-frame clones, not every one. The sample lists about 200,000 clones, around 80% occurring once. Source material: PBMCs. J is TRBJ1-4 and V is TRBV4-1; D ambiguous. This TCR was sampled from a girl aged 2 to 10 in good health and CMV-seronegative. The CDR3 DNA follows: TGCGCCAGCAGCCAAGTCCAATTTAAGCTTACTAATGAAAAACTGTTTTTT. This encodes CASSQVQFKLTNEKLFF.